Below, 30 T cell receptor beta chains from the same sample are listed, as sequenced in a study of blood T cells in healthy people across ages. A second about 7 to 12 cycle PCR used barcoded and J-beta primers. TCRdb independently ran MiXCR on the 5' RACE reads; one entry per CDR3 protein. This sample yields more than 1,400,000 distinct CDR3 sequences, of which 35% to 45% are seen a single time; roughly 7.9% belongs to the top ten. Input material: blood. The receptor source for this set is a woman younger than 30 in good health.

CDR3 coding DNA: TGTGCCAGCAGTGAGATAGGGTTGCGGGGCTACACCTTC. Protein sequence: CASSEIGLRGYTF. This chain links TRBV2 with TRBJ1-2; D unclear. Germline CDR1 reads SNHLY; CDR2 reads FYNNEI. The V end lost 3 bases, the J end lost 8 bases, and 13 bases lay between the germline ends. This CDR3 comprises 13 residues.

The V gene is TRBV3-1, the J gene TRBJ2-3; no definite D call. CDR1 and CDR2 (germline): LGHDT, YNNKEL (reference sequence). The CDR3 is 12 residues long. The V gene lost 1 base and the J gene lost 11 bases, with 10 bases spanning the gap. The CDR3 region has the DNA TGTGCCAGCAGCCAAGCCCAAGTCGGGCAGTATTTT. Translating gives CASSQAQVGQYF.

This clonotype showed up just a few times. The chain employs TRBV6-6 and TRBJ1-6, with D maybe TRBD1 (5 bases). V shed 6 bases and J shed 0 bases, with 12 bases lying between them. Per the germline V gene, CDR1 is MNHNY and CDR2 is SVGAGI (reference sequence). The CDR3 has 16 amino acids. Written as DNA, the CDR3 is TGTGCCAGCAGAAGACAGATTATCTCCTATAATTCACCCCTCCACTTT. Translation: CASRRQIISYNSPLHF.

The CDR3 is CASSYSWTGRDEQYF. As DNA, the CDR3 is TGTGCCAGCAGTTACTCCTGGACAGGTAGGGACGAGCAGTACTTC. The chain has TRBV6-2 or TRBV6-3 and TRBJ2-4; 7 nucleotides match TRBD1. Gene TRBJ2-7 matches the end of the DNA better, so the J call may be wrong. Germline CDR1 is MNHEY and CDR2 is SVGEGT. The CDR3 extends over 15 amino acids.

The chain joins TRBV12-3 or TRBV12-4 to TRBJ1-1; TRBD1 is a possible D gene (5 bases). V lost 5 bases and J lost 5, with 12 bases in between. CDR3 length equals 13 residues. As DNA, the CDR3 is TGTGCCAGCAGTAAAGCAGGGTTGACTGAAGCTTTCTTT. It specifies CASSKAGLTEAFF.

The sample holds a few counts of this clonotype. V gene TRBV11-2 combines with J gene TRBJ2-1, with a tentative D call TRBD1 (6 bases). Trimming pared 2 bases from V and 7 bases from J, leaving 9 bases between. CDR1 is SGHAT, CDR2 FQNNGV, per germline. The length of the CDR3 is 13 residues. Here the CDR3 reads CASSLTGWNEQFF. In DNA, the CDR3 is TGTGCCAGCAGCTTAACAGGGTGGAATGAGCAGTTCTTC.

The chain joins TRBV5-5 to TRBJ1-5, with a weak D call TRBD1 (5 bases). Germline CDR1 SGHKS, CDR2 YYEKEE (reference sequence). V was clipped by 0 bases and J by 7 bases, with 11 bases between them. This CDR3 region has 14 residues. The CDR3, as DNA: TGTGCCAGCAGCTTGGTAGGGGTGAGACAGCCCCAGCATTTT. It encodes CASSLVGVRQPQHF. Filled out from reference TRBV5-5 and TRBJ1-5, the complete variable domain reads DAGVTQSPTHLIKTRGQQVTLRCSPISGHKSVSWYQQVLGQGPQFIFQYYEKEERGRGNFPDRFSARQFPNYSSELNVNALLLGDSALYLCASSLVGVRQPQHFGDGTRLSIL.

The table lists this clonotype with a few counts. The chain employs TRBV12-3 or TRBV12-4 and TRBJ1-6; no clear D gene. The ends were cut back, 6 bases at V and 5 bases at J, with 8 bases in the middle. CDR3 length equals 13 residues. The CDR3 DNA is TGTGCCAGCAGGCCGCTGAATAATTCACCCCTCCACTTT. This encodes CASRPLNNSPLHF.

V usage is TRBV20-1 and J usage is TRBJ1-6; TRBD1 is a possible D gene (6 bases). This CDR3 has 17 amino acids. Trimming took 0 bases from V and 1 from J, leaving 13 bases between them. CDR1 and CDR2 from the germline V gene are DFQATT and SNEGSKA (reference sequence). CDR3 protein: CSARDPQGESYNSPLHF. The DNA of the CDR3 is TGCAGTGCTAGAGACCCACAGGGAGAGTCCTATAATTCACCCCTCCACTTT.

This clonotype was recorded a few times. This rearrangement joins TRBV25-1 to TRBJ2-5; the match to TRBD2 covers 7 bases. Matching the DNA end better, TRBJ2-7 makes the J call doubtful. The CDR3 length is 13 residues. Germline CDR1 MGHDK, CDR2 SYGVNS. The CDR3 DNA sequence: TGTGCCAGCACCGGGACTACGAGCTACGAGCAGTACTTC. Amino acids: CASTGTTSYEQYF.

This clonotype was observed a handful of times. This sequence joins TRBV12-3 or TRBV12-4 and TRBJ2-7, with TRBD2 matching 9 bases. After removal of 8 bases from V and 5 bases from J, the junction contained 4 bases not matched to a gene. This CDR3 comprises 12 residues. This chain's CDR3 is CASAGGPHEQYF. The CDR3 DNA is TGTGCCAGCGCGGGAGGGCCCCACGAGCAGTACTTC.

V is TRBV6-5 and J is TRBJ1-5; TRBD1 matches at 7 bases. Germline V lookup: CDR1 MNHEY, CDR2 SVGAGI. V shed 0 bases and J 6 bases; nucleotides not matched to a gene: 5. This CDR3 contains 15 residues. CDR3 residues: CASSYSSRGTQPQHF. CDR3 bases: TGTGCCAGCAGTTACTCATCCAGGGGGACTCAGCCCCAGCATTTT.

This sequence joins TRBV3-1 and TRBJ2-2; D is unresolved. V lost 0 bases and J lost 4, with 9 bases in between. The CDR3 contains 15 residues. CDR1 LGHDT and CDR2 YNNKEL come from the germline V gene (reference sequence). The CDR3 DNA sequence: TGTGCCAGCAGCCAAGATAGTCCCAGCACCGGGGAGCTGTTTTTT. Its translation: CASSQDSPSTGELFF.

V usage is TRBV20-1 and J usage is TRBJ2-1, with 11 bases fitting TRBD1. CDR3 length: 16 residues. The V gene end was trimmed by 0 bases and the J gene end by 4 bases; junction bases not matched to a gene: 5. Germline lookup yields CDR1 DFQATT and CDR2 SNEGSKA (reference sequence). CDR3: CSARDLGQGGYNEQFF. The CDR3 region has the DNA TGCAGTGCTAGAGATCTGGGACAGGGGGGGTACAATGAGCAGTTCTTC.

The chain recombines TRBV4-1 with TRBJ2-7; the match to TRBD1 covers 8 bases. The junction had 3 bases not matched to a gene; V was cut back by 1 base and J by 1 base. Germline loops: CDR1 MGHRA, CDR2 YSYEKL. This CDR3 is built from 15 residues. CDR3 in amino acids: CASSQADRASYEQYF. CDR3 coding DNA: TGCGCCAGCAGCCAAGCGGACAGGGCGTCCTACGAGCAGTACTTC.

There are many counts of this clonotype. The chain couples TRBV4-2 to TRBJ1-5, with a tentative D call TRBD1 (5 bases). Germline-derived CDR1 and CDR2 are LGHNA and YNFKEQ. This CDR3 has 15 amino acids. Trimming removed 0 bases from V and 6 bases from J, with 12 bases in between. CDR3 sequence: CASSQERIGGQPQHF. CDR3 sequence (DNA): TGTGCCAGCAGCCAAGAACGGATTGGGGGTCAGCCCCAGCATTTT.

The chain uses TRBV28 and TRBJ2-3; TRBD2 aligns across 7 bases. V was pared by 6 bases and J by 2 bases, with 14 bases of the junction left unmatched. Germline assignment: CDR1 MDHEN and CDR2 SYDVKM. This CDR3 is 17 amino acids long. CDR3 protein: CASRLPRTSPDTDTQYF. DNA for the CDR3: TGTGCCAGCAGGCTACCCCGGACTAGTCCGGACACAGATACGCAGTATTTT.

This clonotype appeared once. The J gene is TRBJ2-7, the V gene TRBV7-9; D is uncertain. Trimming cost V 4 bases and J 5 bases, with 21 bases left between them. Germline CDR1 reads SEHNR; CDR2 reads FQNEAQ (reference sequence). The CDR3 is 16 residues long. The CDR3 bases are TGTGCCAGCAGCTCCCGGGCCGGTCATACATCCCACGAGCAGTACTTC. It yields the protein CASSSRAGHTSHEQYF.

This clonotype was counted a few times. The V and J genes are TRBV6-2 or TRBV6-3 and TRBJ1-2, with 9 bases identical to TRBD1. CDR1 is MNHEY, CDR2 SVGEGT, per germline. This CDR3 has 14 amino acids. V trimming: 6 bases; J trimming: 5 bases; junction bases outside the gene matches: 7. The CDR3 sequence: CASSPGTGQYGYTF. CDR3 sequence (DNA): TGTGCCAGCAGCCCCGGGACAGGGCAGTATGGCTACACCTTC.

Regarding this clonotype: Its ends do not fully match the called genes, so a read error is possible. The chain links TRBV2 to TRBJ1-2, with D unclear. This CDR3 contains 13 residues. Germline assignment: CDR1 SNHLY and CDR2 FYNNEI. The CDR3 bases are TGTGCCAGCAGTGAAGTTAACGACTATGGCCACACCTTC. It translates to CASSEVNDYGHTF. The full variable domain, rest sourced from reference TRBV2 and TRBJ1-2, is EPEVTQTPSHQVTQMGQEVILRCVPISNHLYFYWYRQILGQKVEFLVSFYNNEISEKSEIFDDQFSVERPDGSNFTLKIRSTKLEDSAMYFCASSEVNDYGHTFGSGTRLTVV.

V gene TRBV19 combines with J gene TRBJ2-7; tentative D call: TRBD1 (5 bases). Per the germline V gene, CDR1 is LNHDA and CDR2 is SQIVND (reference sequence). V was trimmed by 6 bases and J by 3 bases, leaving 12 bases between them. This CDR3 region has 13 residues. CDR3 DNA sequence: TGTGCCAGTAGGGACCTGGACAACTACGAGCAGTACTTC. Amino acid sequence: CASRDLDNYEQYF.

This chain links TRBV6-5 with TRBJ1-5, with 11 nucleotides matching TRBD1. This CDR3 is built from 16 residues. Germline CDR1 MNHEY, CDR2 SVGAGI. The ends lost 5 bases at V and 3 bases at J; junction bases unmatched: 6. In DNA form, the CDR3 reads TGTGCCAGCAGTACGGGGACAGGGGGATCCAATCAGCCCCAGCATTTT. It codes for CASSTGTGGSNQPQHF.

V is TRBV10-3 and J is TRBJ1-1; no reliable D call. The V gene's germline CDR1 is ENHRY and CDR2 SYGVKD. The CDR3 loop spans 14 amino acids. Trimming took 10 bases from V and 1 from J, leaving 16 bases between them. The CDR3 reads CATKSGTENTEAFF. CDR3 sequence (DNA): TGTGCCACCAAAAGCGGAACAGAGAACACTGAAGCTTTCTTT.

This clonotype was observed a few times. The CDR3 coding sequence is TGTGCCAGCAGTCCACCAGGACAGGTCTACAATGAGCAGTTCTTC. Encoded protein: CASSPPGQVYNEQFF. The J gene is TRBJ2-1, the V gene TRBV28, with TRBD1 identical over 7 bases. This CDR3 is 15 amino acids long. In germline, CDR1 is MDHEN, CDR2 SYDVKM. The ends lost 5 bases at V and 3 bases at J; junction bases unmatched: 7. Drawing the rest from reference TRBV28 and TRBJ2-1, the complete variable domain is DVKVTQSSRYLVKRTGEKVFLECVQDMDHENMFWYRQDPGLGLRLIYFSYDVKMKEKGDIPEGYSVSREKKERFSLILESASTNQTSMYLCASSPPGQVYNEQFFGPGTRLTVL.

This clonotype appeared a single time. The V call is TRBV15, the J call TRBJ1-1; TRBD1 agrees at 7 bases. Germline V gene lookup returns CDR1 LNHNV and CDR2 YYDKDF (reference sequence). The CDR3 length is 16 residues. Trimming took 3 bases from V and 3 from J; bases not matched to a gene: 10. CDR3 DNA: TGTGCCACCAGCAGGGCCTCGGGGCAGGGGGACACTGAAGCTTTCTTT. This gives the protein CATSRASGQGDTEAFF.

The chain is built from TRBV7-6 and TRBJ2-5, with a weak D call TRBD2 (6 bases). The J call may not be correct, given that the DNA end is closer to TRBJ2-7. Germline V gene data show CDR1 as SGHVS and CDR2 as FNYEAQ. This CDR3 is built from 14 residues. The CDR3 reads CASSLRQDYYEQYF. CDR3 nucleotide sequence: TGTGCCAGCAGCTTAAGGCAGGACTACTACGAGCAGTACTTC.

The chain joins TRBV15 to TRBJ2-1, with 7 bases aligning to TRBD2. CDR1 LNHNV and CDR2 YYDKDF come from the germline V gene (reference sequence). The trim removed 0 bases at V and 4 bases at J, leaving 9 bases unmatched. The CDR3 has 17 residues. In DNA, the CDR3 is TGTGCCACCAGCAGAGATAGAGGGCTAGCGGTGTACAATGAGCAGTTCTTC. This gives the protein CATSRDRGLAVYNEQFF.

This clonotype was detected only a few times. This chain connects TRBV20-1 to TRBJ2-7, with D perhaps TRBD1 (6 bases). From germline, CDR1 is DFQATT and CDR2 SNEGSKA (reference sequence). Trimming cost V 5 bases and J 2 bases, with 13 bases left between them. The CDR3 length is 13 residues. The CDR3 DNA is TGCAGTGCTGGGGGCTCCCCCGCCTACGAGCAGTACTTC. Translation: CSAGGSPAYEQYF.

The chain recombines TRBV12-3 or TRBV12-4 with TRBJ2-3; 8 positions agree with TRBD2. The CDR3 consists of 15 residues. The V and J ends lost 5 bases and 4 bases, in that order; junction bases with no gene match: 8. The CDR3 sequence: CASSPGRGASDTQYF. CDR3 in DNA: TGTGCCAGCAGTCCTGGGCGGGGGGCCTCAGATACGCAGTATTTT.

V gene TRBV6-5 combines with J gene TRBJ2-1; 10 bases match TRBD1. The CDR3 contains 18 residues. Germline CDR1 is MNHEY and CDR2 is SVGAGI. V dropped 0 bases and J dropped 5; count of bases not matched to a gene: 10. The CDR3 sequence is CASSYSGVRTGGNNEQFF. CDR3 nucleotides: TGTGCCAGCAGTTACTCCGGAGTAAGGACAGGGGGAAACAATGAGCAGTTCTTC.